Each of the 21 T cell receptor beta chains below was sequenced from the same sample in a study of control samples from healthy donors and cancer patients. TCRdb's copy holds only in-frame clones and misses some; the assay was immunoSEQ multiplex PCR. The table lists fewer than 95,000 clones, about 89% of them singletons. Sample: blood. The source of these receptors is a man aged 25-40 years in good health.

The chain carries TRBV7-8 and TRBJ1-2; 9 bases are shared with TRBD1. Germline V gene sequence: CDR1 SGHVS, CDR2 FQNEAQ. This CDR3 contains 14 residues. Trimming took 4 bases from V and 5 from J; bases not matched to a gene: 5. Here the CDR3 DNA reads TGTGCCAGCAGCTGGGACAGGGTGGGTTATGGCTACACCTTC. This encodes CASSWDRVGYGYTF.

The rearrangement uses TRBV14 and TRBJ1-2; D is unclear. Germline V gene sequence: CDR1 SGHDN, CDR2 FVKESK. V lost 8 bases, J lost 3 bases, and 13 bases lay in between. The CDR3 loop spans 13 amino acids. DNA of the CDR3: TGTGCCAGCGCCATCGGGGTGGACTATGGCTACACCTTC. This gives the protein CASAIGVDYGYTF.

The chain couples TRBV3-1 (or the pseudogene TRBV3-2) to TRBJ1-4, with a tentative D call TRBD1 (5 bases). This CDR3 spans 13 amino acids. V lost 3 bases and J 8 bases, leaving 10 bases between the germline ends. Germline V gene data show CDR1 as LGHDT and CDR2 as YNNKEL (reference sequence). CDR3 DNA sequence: TGTGCCAGCAGCCAGTACCGGGGCGAAAAACTGTTTTTT. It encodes CASSQYRGEKLFF.

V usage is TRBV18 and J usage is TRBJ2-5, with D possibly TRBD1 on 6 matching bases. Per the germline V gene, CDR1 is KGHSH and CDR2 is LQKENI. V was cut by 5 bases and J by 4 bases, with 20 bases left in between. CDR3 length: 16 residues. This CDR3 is CASSDSRGRKGETQYF. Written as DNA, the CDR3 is TGTGCCAGCTCAGACAGCAGGGGTCGGAAGGGAGAGACCCAGTACTTC.

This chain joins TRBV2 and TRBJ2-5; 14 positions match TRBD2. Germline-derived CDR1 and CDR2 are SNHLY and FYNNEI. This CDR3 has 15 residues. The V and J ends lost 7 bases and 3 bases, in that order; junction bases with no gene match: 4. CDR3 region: CASMPGLAGEETQYF. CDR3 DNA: TGTGCCAGCATGCCGGGACTAGCGGGGGAAGAGACCCAGTACTTC.

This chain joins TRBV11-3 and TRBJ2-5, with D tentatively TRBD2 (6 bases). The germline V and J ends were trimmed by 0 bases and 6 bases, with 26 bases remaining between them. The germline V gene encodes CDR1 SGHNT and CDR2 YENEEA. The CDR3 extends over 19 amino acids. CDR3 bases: TGTGCCAGCAGCTTAGATCCTGGGAGATTGGGGAGGTTGGCGAAGACCCAGTACTTC. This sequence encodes CASSLDPGRLGRLAKTQYF.

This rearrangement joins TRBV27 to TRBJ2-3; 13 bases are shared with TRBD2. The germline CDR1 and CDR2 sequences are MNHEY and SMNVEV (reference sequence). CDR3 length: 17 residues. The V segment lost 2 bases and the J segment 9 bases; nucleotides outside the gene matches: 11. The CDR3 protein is CASSLLRLAGGPGTQYF. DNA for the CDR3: TGTGCCAGCAGTTTACTTCGACTAGCGGGGGGTCCCGGGACGCAGTATTTT.

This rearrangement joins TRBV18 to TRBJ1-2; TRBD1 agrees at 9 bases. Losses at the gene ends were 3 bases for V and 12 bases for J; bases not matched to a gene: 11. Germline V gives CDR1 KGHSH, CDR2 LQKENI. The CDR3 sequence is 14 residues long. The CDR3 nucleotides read TGTGCCAGCTCACCCAGAAGGGACAGGGATACGCACACCTTC. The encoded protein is CASSPRRDRDTHTF.

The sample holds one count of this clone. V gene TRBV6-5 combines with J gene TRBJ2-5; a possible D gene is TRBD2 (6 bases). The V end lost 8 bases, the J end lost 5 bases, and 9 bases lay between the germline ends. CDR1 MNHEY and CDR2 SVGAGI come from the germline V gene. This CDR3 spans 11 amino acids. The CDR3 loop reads CASGGSETQYF. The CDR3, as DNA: TGTGCCAGCGGAGGGTCGGAGACCCAGTACTTC.

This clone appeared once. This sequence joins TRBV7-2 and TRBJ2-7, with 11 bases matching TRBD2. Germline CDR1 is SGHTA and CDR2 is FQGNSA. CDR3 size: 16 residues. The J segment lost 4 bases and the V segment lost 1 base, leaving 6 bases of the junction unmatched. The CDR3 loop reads CASSLGPGLADYEQYF. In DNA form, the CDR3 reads TGTGCCAGCAGCTTAGGTCCGGGACTAGCGGATTACGAGCAGTACTTC.

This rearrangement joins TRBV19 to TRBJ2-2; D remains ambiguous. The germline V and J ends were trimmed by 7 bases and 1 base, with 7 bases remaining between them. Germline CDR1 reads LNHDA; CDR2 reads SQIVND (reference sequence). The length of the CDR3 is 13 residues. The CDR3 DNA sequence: TGTGCCAGTATAGAAGTGAACACCGGGGAGCTGTTTTTT. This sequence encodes CASIEVNTGELFF.

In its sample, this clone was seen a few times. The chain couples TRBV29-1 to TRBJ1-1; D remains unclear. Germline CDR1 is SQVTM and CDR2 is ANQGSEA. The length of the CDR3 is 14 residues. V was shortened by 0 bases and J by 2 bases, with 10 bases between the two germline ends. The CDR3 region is CSVEEVTANTEAFF. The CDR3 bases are TGCAGCGTTGAAGAGGTAACCGCTAACACTGAAGCTTTCTTT.

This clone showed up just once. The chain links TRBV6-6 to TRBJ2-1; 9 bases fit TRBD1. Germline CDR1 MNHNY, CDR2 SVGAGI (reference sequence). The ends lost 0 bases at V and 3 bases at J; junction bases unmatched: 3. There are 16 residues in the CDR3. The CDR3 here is CASSYSDRGFYNEQFF. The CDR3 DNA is TGTGCCAGCAGTTACTCGGACAGGGGTTTCTACAATGAGCAGTTCTTC.

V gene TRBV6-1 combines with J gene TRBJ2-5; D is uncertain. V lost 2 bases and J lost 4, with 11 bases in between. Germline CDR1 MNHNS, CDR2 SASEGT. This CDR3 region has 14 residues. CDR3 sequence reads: CASSESVVRETQYF. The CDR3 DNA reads TGTGCCAGCAGTGAATCGGTAGTTAGAGAGACCCAGTACTTC.

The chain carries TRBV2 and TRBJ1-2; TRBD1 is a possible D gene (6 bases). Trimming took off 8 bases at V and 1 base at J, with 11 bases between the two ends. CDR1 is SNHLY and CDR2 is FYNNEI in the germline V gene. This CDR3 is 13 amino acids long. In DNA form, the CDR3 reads TGTGCCAGCGGCCTACAGGGTAACTATGGCTACACCTTC. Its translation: CASGLQGNYGYTF.

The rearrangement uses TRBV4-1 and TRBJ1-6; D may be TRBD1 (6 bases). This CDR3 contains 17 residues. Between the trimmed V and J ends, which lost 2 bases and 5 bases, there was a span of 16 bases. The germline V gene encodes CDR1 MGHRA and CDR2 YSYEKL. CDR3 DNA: TGCGCCAGCAGCCAACGGGGAGGGGGAATCGATAATTCACCCCTCCACTTT. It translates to CASSQRGGGIDNSPLHF.

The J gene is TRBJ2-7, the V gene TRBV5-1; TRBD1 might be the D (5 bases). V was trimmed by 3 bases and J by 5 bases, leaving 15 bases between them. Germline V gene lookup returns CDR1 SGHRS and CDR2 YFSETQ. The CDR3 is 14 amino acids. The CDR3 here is CASSSQGGSDEQYV. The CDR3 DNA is TGCGCCAGCAGCTCTCAGGGCGGCAGCGACGAGCAGTACGTC.

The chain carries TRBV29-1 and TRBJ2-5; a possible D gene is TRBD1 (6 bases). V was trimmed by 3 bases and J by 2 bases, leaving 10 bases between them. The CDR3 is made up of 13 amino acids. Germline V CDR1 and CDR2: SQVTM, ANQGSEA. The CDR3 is CSVDLDSQETQYF. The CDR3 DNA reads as TGCAGCGTTGATCTGGACAGTCAAGAGACCCAGTACTTC.

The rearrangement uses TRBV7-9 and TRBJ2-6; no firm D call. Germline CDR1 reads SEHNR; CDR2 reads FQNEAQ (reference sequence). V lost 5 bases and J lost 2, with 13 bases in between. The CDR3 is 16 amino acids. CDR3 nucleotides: TGTGCCAGCAGCCTAGAGGATTTGACTGGGGCCAACGTCCTGACTTTC. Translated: CASSLEDLTGANVLTF.

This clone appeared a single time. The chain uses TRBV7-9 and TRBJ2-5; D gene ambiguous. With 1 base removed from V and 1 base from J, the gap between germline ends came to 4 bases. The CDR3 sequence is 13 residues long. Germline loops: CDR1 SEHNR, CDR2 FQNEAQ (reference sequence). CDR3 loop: CASSLVGQETQYF. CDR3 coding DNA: TGTGCCAGCAGCTTAGTCGGCCAAGAGACCCAGTACTTC.

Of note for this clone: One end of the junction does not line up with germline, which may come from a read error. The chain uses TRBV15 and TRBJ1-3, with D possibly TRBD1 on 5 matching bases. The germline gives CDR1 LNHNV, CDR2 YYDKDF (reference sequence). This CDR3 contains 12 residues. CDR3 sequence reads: CATSSPLTGRDF. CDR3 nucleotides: TGTGCCACCAGCAGCCCCTTGACGGGACGGGATTTT. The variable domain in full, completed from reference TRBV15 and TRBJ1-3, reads DAMVIQNPRYQVTQFGKPVTLSCSQTLNHNVMYWYQQKSSQAPKLLFHYYDKDFNNEADTPDNFQSRRPNTSFCFLDIRSPGLGDTAMYLCATSSPLTGRDFGEGSWLTVV.